These 3 T cell receptor beta chains originate from one sample sequenced in a study of blood T cell repertoires in COVID-19 (TCRdb year 2020). The library was prepared using the immunoSEQ multiplex PCR assay. Drawn from immuneACCESS, this table holds only the in-frame rearrangements with V and J called that TCRdb kept. Clones are partly lost; checked studies trace under half to an unresolved V gene and leave the rest unexplained. This sample gives around 250,000 clones in total; roughly 88% of them show up just once. About 3% of the sample goes to the ten largest clones. Specimen: peripheral blood. These receptors originate from a woman aged 30 to 39 with active or convalescent COVID-19.

Notes on this clone: A read error may produce the germline difference seen at one junction end. The CDR3 bases are TGTGCCAGCAGCAACCTGGCGGGGGGCTACTACAGTGAGCAGTTCTTC. This encodes CASSNLAGGYYSEQFF. The rearrangement joins TRBV3-1 (or the pseudogene TRBV3-2) to TRBJ2-1; 8 bases fit TRBD2. Germline V CDR1 and CDR2: LGHDT, YNNKEL (reference sequence). The CDR3 extends over 16 amino acids.

The CDR3 here is CASSQGHPRVGYTF. The DNA for the CDR3 is TGTGCCAGCAGCCAAGGACACCCGAGGGTTGGCTACACCTTC. The chain joins TRBV14 to TRBJ1-2; D gene ambiguous. Trimming left V 1 base short and J 7 bases short, with 13 bases between. In germline, CDR1 is SGHDN, CDR2 FVKESK. CDR3 size: 14 residues.

This clone has more than one count but fewer than ten. This chain connects TRBV5-5 to TRBJ1-4; 9 bases fit TRBD1. Germline assignment: CDR1 SGHKS and CDR2 YYEKEE (reference sequence). The CDR3 sequence is 16 residues long. J was trimmed by 7 bases and V by 0 bases; bases with no gene match: 7. The CDR3 reads CASSLAGGQGGEKLFF. The CDR3 DNA reads TGTGCCAGCAGCTTGGCGGGGGGACAGGGAGGTGAAAAACTGTTTTTT. The full variable domain, completed using reference TRBV5-5 and TRBJ1-4, is DAGVTQSPTHLIKTRGQQVTLRCSPISGHKSVSWYQQVLGQGPQFIFQYYEKEERGRGNFPDRFSARQFPNYSSELNVNALLLGDSALYLCASSLAGGQGGEKLFFGSGTQLSVL.